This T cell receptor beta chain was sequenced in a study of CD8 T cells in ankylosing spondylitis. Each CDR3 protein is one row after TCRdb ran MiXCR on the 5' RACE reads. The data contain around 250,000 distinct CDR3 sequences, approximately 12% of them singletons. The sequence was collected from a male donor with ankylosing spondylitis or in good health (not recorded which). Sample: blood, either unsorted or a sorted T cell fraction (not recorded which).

The CDR3 bases are TGTGCCAGCAGCCCCCAATCCGGGGGGGCATACGAGCAGTACTTC. Encoded protein: CASSPQSGGAYEQYF. The chain joins TRBV7-6 to TRBJ2-7, with TRBD2 identical over 8 bases. Germline loops: CDR1 SGHVS, CDR2 FNYEAQ. V gave up 5 bases and J gave up 4 bases; unmatched junction bases: 10. The CDR3 covers 15 residues.